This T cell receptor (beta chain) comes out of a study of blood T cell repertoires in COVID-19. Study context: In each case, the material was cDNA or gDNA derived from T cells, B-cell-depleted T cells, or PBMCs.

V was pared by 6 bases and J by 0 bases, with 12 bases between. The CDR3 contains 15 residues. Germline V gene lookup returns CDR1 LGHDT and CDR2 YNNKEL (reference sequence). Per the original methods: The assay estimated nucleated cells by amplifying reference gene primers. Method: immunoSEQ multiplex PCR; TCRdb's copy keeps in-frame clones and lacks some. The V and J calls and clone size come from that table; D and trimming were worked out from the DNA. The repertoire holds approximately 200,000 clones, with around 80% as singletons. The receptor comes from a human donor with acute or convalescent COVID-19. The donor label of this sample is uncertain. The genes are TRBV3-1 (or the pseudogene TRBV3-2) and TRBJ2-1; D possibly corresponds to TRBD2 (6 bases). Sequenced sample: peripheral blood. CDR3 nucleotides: TGTGCCAGCAGTGGCGGGACCCGCTCCTACAATGAGCAGTTCTTC. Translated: CASSGGTRSYNEQFF.